This note documents a single TCR beta chain sequence. In the authors' workflow: Estimated nucleated cell counts came from reference gene primer amplification. Only in-frame clones appear in the TCRdb table, and some are missing; sequencing was by immunoSEQ multiplex PCR. V, J and clone size are those of that table, while D and trimming were read from the DNA. The profile shows nearly 55,000 clones, around 84% of them singletons. The data were taken from a study of blood T cell repertoires in COVID-19. Study in general: Researchers got acute and convalescent COVID-19 samples from the United States, Italy and Spain. In each case, the material was cDNA or gDNA derived from T cells, B-cell-depleted T cells, or PBMCs.

V lost 1 base to trimming and J lost 4 bases; unmatched junction nucleotides: 5. CDR1 and CDR2 from the germline V gene are SGHDT and YYEEEE. There are 15 residues in the CDR3. This TCR came from a man between 70 and 80 years old with active COVID-19. The material sequenced was peripheral blood. The chain recombines TRBV5-6 with TRBJ1-1; TRBD1 agrees at 9 bases. The CDR3 loop reads CASSLKGQGGTEAFF. CDR3 nucleotides: TGTGCCAGCAGCTTGAAGGGACAGGGAGGCACTGAAGCTTTCTTT.